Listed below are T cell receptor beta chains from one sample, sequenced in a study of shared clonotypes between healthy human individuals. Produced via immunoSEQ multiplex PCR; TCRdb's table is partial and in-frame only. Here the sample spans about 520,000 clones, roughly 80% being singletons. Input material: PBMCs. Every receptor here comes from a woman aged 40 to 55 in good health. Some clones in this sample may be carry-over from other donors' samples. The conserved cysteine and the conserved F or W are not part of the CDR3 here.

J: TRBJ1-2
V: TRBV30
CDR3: AWSPSVGAYGYT

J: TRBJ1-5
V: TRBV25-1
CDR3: ASSEWGRDQPQH

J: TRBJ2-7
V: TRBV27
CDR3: ASSPRSFYEQY

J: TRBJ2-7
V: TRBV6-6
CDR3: ASQGGQRIYEQY

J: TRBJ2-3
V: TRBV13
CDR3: ASSLGLGGRTDTQY

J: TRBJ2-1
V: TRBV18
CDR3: ASSARDRVGEQF

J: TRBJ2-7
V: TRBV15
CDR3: ATSRDLGRSSYEQY

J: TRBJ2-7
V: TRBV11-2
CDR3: ASSLRRTGHEQY

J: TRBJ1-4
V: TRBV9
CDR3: ASSVATESNEKLF

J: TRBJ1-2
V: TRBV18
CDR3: ASSPEAPHGYT

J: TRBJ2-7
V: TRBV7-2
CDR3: ASSLVDRPPDEQY

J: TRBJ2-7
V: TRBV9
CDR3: ASSPHPGLNSYEQY

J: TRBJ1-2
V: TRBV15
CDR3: ATSRAGYGYT

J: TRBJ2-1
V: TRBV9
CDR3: ASSYTSYVSNEQF

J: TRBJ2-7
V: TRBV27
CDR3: ASTPRGTSGYEQY

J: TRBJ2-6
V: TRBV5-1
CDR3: ASSLGRGLRISGANVLT

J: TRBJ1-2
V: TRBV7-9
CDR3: ASSFGPVGRDGYT

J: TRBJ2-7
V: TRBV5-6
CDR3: ASSPSTSRSSYEQY

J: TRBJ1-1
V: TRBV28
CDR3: ASSTGGVNTEAF

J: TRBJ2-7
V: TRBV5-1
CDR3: ASSSSAYEQY

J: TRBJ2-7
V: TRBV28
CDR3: ASSLWAPNPHEQY

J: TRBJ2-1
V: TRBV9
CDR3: ASSETLYNEQF

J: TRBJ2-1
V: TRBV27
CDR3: ASSWDRGYYNEQF

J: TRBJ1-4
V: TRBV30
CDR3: AGTGSANEKLF

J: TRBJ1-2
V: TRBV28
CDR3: ASRTPGQGAGYGYT

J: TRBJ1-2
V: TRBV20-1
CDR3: SEGDAYGYT

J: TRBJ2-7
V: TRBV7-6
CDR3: ASSLRGEYEQY

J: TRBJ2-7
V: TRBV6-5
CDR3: ASSSTSLYEQY

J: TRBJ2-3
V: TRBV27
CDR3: ASSSYARDRGYRDTQY

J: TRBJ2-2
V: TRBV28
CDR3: ASSPGTGRTGELF

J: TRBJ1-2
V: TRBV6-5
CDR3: DSQRGSTDDYT

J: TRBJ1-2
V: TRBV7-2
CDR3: ASSSGQGYGYT

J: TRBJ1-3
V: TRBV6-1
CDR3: ASSVGASFSSGNTIY

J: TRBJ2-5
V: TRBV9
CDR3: ASSVGTRRWETQY